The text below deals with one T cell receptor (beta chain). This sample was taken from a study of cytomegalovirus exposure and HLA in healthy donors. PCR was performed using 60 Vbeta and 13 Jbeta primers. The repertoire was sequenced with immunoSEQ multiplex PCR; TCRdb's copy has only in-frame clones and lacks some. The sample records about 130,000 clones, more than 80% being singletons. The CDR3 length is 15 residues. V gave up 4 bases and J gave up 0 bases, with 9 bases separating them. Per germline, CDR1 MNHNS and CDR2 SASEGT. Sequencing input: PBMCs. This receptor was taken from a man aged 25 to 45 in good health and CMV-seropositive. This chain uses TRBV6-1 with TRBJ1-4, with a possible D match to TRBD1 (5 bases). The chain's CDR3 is CASSGPGTTNEKLFF. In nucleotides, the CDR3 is TGTGCCAGCAGTGGCCCAGGGACAACTAATGAAAAACTGTTTTTT.